This T cell receptor (beta chain) was observed in a study of blood T cell repertoires in COVID-19. About the research overall: Some COVID-19 samples were acute and others convalescent; all came from the United States, Italy and Spain. T cells, B-cell-depleted T cells, or PBMCs provided the cDNA or gDNA that served as material.

CDR1 is SGHRS, CDR2 YFSETQ, per germline. V lost 9 bases to trimming and J lost 4 bases, with 19 bases between them. This CDR3 spans 15 amino acids. Original methodology: Estimated nucleated cell counts came from reference gene primer amplification. Here immunoSEQ multiplex PCR was the method, and the copy in TCRdb shows in-frame clones only, minus some. The V and J calls and clone size are taken from that table; D and trimming were inferred from the DNA. Of 150,000 to 200,000 clones listed, about 80% are singletons. The origin of this receptor is a man aged 30 to 39 with active or convalescent COVID-19. Input material: peripheral blood. This chain joins TRBV5-1 and TRBJ2-2; maybe TRBD1 (7 bases). CDR3 loop: CATTDREVGTGELFF. The DNA for the CDR3 is TGCGCCACTACCGACAGGGAGGTAGGCACCGGGGAGCTGTTTTTT.